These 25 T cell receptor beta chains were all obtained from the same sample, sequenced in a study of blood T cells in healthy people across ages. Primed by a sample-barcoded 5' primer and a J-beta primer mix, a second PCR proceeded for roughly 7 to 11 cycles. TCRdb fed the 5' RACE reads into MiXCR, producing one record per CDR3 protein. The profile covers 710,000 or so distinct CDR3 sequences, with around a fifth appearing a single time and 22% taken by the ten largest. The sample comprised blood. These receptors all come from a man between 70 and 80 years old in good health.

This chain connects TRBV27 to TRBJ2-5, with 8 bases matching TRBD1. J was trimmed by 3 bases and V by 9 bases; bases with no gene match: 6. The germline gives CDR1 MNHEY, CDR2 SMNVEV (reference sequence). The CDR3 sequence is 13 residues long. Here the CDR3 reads CASHGQGEETQYF. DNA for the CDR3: TGTGCCAGTCACGGACAGGGAGAAGAGACCCAGTACTTC.

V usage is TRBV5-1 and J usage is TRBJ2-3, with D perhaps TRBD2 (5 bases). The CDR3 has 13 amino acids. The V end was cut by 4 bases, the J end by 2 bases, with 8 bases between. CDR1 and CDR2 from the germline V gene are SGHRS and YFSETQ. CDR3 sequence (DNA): TGCGCCAGCAGCGGACTGTTCACAGATACGCAGTATTTT. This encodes CASSGLFTDTQYF.

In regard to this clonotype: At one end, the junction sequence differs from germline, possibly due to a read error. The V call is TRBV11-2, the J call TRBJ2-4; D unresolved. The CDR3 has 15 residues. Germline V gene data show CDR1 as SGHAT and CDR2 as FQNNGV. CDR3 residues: CAGSLYPGAKNIQYF. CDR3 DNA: TGTGCCGGCAGCTTATATCCGGGAGCCAAAAACATTCAGTACTTC.

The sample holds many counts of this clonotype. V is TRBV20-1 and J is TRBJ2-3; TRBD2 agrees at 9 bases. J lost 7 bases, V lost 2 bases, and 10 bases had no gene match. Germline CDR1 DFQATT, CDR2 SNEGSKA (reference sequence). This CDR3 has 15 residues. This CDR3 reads CSARYGGGVENTQYF. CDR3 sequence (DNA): TGCAGTGCTAGATACGGCGGGGGGGTTGAAAATACGCAGTATTTT.

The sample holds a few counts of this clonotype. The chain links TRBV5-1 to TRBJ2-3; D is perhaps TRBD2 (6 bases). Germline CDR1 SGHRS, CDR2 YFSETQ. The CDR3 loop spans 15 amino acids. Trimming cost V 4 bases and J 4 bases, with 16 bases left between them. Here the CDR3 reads CASSVALAWADTQYF. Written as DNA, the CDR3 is TGCGCCAGCAGCGTTGCTCTAGCGTGGGCAGATACGCAGTATTTT.

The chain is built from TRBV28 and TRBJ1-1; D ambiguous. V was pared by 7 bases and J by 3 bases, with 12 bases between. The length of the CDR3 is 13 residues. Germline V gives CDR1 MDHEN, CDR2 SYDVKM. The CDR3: CASTPVVYTEAFF. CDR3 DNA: TGTGCCAGCACCCCAGTGGTGTACACTGAAGCTTTCTTT.

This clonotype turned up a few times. This chain's CDR3 is CASSIVGPKETQYF. The CDR3 region has the DNA TGTGCCAGTAGTATAGTAGGTCCAAAAGAGACCCAGTACTTC. This chain joins TRBV19 and TRBJ2-5; D unclear. The CDR3 consists of 14 residues. CDR1 is LNHDA, CDR2 SQIVND, per germline (reference sequence). The ends were cut back, 1 base at V and 3 bases at J, with 9 bases in the middle.

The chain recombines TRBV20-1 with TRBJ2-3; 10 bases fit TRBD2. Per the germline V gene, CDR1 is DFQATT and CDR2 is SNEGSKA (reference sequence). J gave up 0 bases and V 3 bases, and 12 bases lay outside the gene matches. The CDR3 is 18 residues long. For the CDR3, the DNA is TGCAGTGCTAGTGGAGGGCTAGCGGGAGAACCTAGCACAGATACGCAGTATTTT. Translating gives CSASGGLAGEPSTDTQYF.

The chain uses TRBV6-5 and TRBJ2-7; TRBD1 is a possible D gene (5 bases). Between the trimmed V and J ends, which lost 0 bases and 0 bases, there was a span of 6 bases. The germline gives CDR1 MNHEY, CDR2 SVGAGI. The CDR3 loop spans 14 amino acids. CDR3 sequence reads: CASSYSDTSYEQYF. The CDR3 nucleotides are TGTGCCAGCAGTTACTCGGACACCTCCTACGAGCAGTACTTC.

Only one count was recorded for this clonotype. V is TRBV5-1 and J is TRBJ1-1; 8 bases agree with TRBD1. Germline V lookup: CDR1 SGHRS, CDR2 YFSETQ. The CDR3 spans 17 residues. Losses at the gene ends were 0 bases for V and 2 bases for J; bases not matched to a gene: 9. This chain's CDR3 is CASSLGYQGAPNTEAFF. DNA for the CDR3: TGCGCCAGCAGCTTGGGCTACCAGGGGGCCCCCAACACTGAAGCTTTCTTT.

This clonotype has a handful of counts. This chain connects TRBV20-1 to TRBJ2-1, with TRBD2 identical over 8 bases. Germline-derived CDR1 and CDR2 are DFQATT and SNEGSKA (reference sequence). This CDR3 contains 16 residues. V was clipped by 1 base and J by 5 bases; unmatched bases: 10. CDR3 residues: CSARGGGRALDNEQFF. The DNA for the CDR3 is TGCAGTGCTAGAGGCGGGGGGAGGGCCCTCGACAATGAGCAGTTCTTC.

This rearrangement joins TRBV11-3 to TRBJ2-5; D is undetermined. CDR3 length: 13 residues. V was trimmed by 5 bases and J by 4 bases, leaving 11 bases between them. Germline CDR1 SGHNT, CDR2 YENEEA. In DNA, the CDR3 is TGTGCCAGCAGCCGCGGACCAGCAGAGACCCAGTACTTC. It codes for CASSRGPAETQYF.

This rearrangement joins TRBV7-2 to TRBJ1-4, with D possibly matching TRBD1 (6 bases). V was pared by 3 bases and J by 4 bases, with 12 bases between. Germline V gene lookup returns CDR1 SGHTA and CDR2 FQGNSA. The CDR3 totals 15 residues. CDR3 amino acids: CASSFTGSFNEKLFF. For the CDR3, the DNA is TGTGCCAGCAGCTTTACAGGGTCGTTTAATGAAAAACTGTTTTTT.

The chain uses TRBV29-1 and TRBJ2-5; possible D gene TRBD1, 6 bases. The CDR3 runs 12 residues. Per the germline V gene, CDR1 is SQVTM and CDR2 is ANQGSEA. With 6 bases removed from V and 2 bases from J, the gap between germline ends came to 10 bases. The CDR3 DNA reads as TGCAGCGTGAGGGGGTTTCAAGAGACCCAGTACTTC. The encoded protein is CSVRGFQETQYF.

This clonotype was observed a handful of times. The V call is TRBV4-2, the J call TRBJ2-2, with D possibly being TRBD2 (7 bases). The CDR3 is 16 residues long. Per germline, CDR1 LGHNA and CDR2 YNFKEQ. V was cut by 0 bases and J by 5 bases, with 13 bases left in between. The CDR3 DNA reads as TGTGCCAGCAGCCAAGATGGGGGGGCCTGGACCGGGGAGCTGTTTTTT. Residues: CASSQDGGAWTGELFF.

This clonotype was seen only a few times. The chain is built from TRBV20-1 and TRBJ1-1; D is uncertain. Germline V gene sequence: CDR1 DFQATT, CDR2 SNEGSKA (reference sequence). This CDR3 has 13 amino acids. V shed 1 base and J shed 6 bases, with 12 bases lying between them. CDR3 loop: CSARVPAGSEAFF. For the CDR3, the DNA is TGCAGTGCTAGAGTACCCGCCGGGTCTGAAGCTTTCTTT.

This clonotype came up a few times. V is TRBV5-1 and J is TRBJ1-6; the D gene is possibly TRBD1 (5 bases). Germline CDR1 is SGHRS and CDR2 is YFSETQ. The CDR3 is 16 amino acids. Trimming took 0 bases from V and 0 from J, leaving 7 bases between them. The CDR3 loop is CASSLEGRSYNSPLHF. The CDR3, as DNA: TGCGCCAGCAGCTTGGAGGGACGCTCCTATAATTCACCCCTCCACTTT.

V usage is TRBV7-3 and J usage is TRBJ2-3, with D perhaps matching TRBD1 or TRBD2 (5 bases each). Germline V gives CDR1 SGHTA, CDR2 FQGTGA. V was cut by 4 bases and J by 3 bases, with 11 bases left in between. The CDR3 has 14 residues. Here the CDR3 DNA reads TGTGCCAGCAGCTCTAACGGGGCTACAGATACGCAGTATTTT. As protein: CASSSNGATDTQYF.

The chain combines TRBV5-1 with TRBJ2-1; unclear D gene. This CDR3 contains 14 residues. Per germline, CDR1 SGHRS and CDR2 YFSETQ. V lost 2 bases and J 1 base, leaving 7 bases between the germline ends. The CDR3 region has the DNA TGCGCCAGCAGCTTATCCCAGTCCTACAATGAGCAGTTCTTC. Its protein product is CASSLSQSYNEQFF.

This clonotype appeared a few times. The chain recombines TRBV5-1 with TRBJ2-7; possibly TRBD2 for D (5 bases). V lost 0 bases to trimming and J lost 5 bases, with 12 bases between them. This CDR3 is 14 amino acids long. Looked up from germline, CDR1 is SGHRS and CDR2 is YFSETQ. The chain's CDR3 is CASSLGFSGDEQYV. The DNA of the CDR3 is TGCGCCAGCAGCTTGGGGTTCTCCGGGGACGAGCAGTACGTC.

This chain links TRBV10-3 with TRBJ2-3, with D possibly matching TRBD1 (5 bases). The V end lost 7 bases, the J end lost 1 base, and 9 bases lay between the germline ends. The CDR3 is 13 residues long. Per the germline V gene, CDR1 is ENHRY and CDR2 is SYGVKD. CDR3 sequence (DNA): TGTGCCATCACTGGCAGGGGCACAGATACGCAGTATTTT. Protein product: CAITGRGTDTQYF.

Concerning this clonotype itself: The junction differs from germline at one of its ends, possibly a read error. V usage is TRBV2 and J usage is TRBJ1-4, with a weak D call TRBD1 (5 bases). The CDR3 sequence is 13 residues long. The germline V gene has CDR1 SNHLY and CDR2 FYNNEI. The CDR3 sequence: CASNRTPLEKLVF. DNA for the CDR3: TGTGCCAGCAACAGGACGCCCCTTGAAAAACTGGTTTTT.

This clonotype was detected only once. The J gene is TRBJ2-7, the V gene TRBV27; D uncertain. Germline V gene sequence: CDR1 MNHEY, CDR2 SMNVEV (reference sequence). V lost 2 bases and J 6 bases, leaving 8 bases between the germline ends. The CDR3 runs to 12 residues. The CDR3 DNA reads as TGTGCCAGCAGTTTACTGTTCGGCGAGCAGTACTTC. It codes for CASSLLFGEQYF.

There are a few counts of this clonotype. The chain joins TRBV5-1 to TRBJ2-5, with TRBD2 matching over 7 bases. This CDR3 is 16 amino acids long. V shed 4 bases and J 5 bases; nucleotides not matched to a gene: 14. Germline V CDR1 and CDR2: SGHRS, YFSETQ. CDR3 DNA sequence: TGCGCCAGCAGCGTTCCTGGTCGCGGGGGAGGTGAGACCCAGTACTTC. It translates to CASSVPGRGGGETQYF.

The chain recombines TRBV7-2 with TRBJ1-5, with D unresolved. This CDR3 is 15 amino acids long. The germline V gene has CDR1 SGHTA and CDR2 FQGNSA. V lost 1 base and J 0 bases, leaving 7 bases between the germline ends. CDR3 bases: TGTGCCAGCAGCTTAGTGTCCAATAGCAATCAGCCCCAGCATTTT. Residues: CASSLVSNSNQPQHF.